The clone carrying this TCR beta chain was seen a few times. Antigen specificity is unknown. This sample's TCRbeta library carried unique molecular identifier barcodes. TCRdb independently ran MiXCR on the PCR reads; one entry per CDR3 protein. The sample lists about 460,000 distinct CDR3 sequences; more than 9.5% were seen once. The sample belongs to a study of T-cell reconstitution after alpha-beta-depleted transplantation in children. Whole-study results and caveats: About two months after transplant, alpha-beta T cells reportedly came from several hundred expanded graft clones. By one year post-transplant, T-cell counts and diversity largely arose from T cells that were newly produced. It was surviving recipient T cells and thymic progenitors that gave some patients high TCRbeta diversity at day 60.

V was pared by 5 bases and J by 9 bases, with 7 bases of the junction left unmatched. Per germline, CDR1 SGHVS and CDR2 FQNEAQ. This CDR3 is built from 12 residues. The clonotype comes from a female patient between 2 and 15 years old who had a stem cell transplant for aplastic anemia, so the T cells may come from the graft donor. Source: PBMCs, mostly from graft donor cells, taken 180 days after TCRalphabeta/CD19-depleted stem cell transplant. This chain joins TRBV7-8 and TRBJ2-7, with 7 bases matching TRBD2. This CDR3 reads CASSPTSPGQYF. The CDR3 DNA follows: TGTGCCAGCAGCCCGACTAGCCCCGGGCAGTACTTC.